The clone carrying this T cell receptor beta chain was recorded a few times. This could be a read error, since a much larger clone is one nucleotide away. Amplification targeted the TCR beta CDR3 regions, with RNA transcripts as the source material. HTBI-primed first-round RT-PCR preceded second-round multiplex PCR. A single record per CDR3 protein comes from TCRdb applying MiXCR to the multiplex PCR reads. The sample includes roughly 700,000 distinct CDR3 sequences, 40% of them seen just once. The source of the sample is a study of Graves' ophthalmopathy and Graves' hyperthyroidism. CDR3 length: 10 amino acids. The V gene's germline CDR1 is SQVTM and CDR2 ANQGSEA. The V gene lost 5 bases and the J gene lost 7 bases, with 5 bases spanning the gap.

The TCR sequence derives from an adult man with Graves' ophthalmopathy. Material: peripheral blood. The chain has TRBV29-1 and TRBJ2-2; D call uncertain. The CDR3 nucleotides read TGCAGCGTTTTGGGCGGGGAGCTGTTTTTT. Translating gives CSVLGGELFF.